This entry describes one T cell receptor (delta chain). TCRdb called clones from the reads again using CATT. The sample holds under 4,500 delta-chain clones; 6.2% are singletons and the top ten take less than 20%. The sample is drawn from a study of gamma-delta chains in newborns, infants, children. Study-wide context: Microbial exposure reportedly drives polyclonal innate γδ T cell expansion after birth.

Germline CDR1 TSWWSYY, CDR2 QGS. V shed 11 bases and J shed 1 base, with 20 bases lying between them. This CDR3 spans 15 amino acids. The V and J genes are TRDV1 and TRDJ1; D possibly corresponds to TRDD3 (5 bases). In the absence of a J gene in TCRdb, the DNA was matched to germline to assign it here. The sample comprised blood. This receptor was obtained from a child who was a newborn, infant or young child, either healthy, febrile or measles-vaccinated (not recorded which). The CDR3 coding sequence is TGTGCTAGTGGGACCACGTGCTGGGTCACCGATAAACTCATCTTT. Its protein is CASGTTCWVTDKLIF.